This T cell receptor beta chain was captured in a study of beta chain features in type 1 diabetes. Findings and limits, study-wide: Shortening of TCRB CDR3s, moderate but significant, appeared in all four CD4+ subsets of Type 1 diabetes patients.

Germline V gives CDR1 LNHDA, CDR2 SQIVND (reference sequence). The CDR3 is 12 amino acids. Trimming removed 3 bases from V and 5 bases from J, with 7 bases in between. This clone was found a few times. The antigen is undetermined. cDNA synthesis used the whole RNA isolate, giving expressed TCRB sequences. Some clones are missing from TCRdb's copy, which holds only in-frame ones; the method was immunoSEQ multiplex PCR. Of some 350,000 clones in the sample, around a tenth were seen once. This sequence joins TRBV19 and TRBJ2-5, with D perhaps matching TRBD1 (5 bases). The sequenced material came from central memory CD4+ T cells from blood. The receptor's source is a man aged 25-45 years with type 1 diabetes. CDR3 sequence (DNA): TGTGCCAGTAGTATCAGGGTTGAGACCCAGTACTTC. It is translated as CASSIRVETQYF.